This record covers a single T cell receptor beta chain. What it recognizes is unknown. This entry is derived from a study of beta chain features in type 1 diabetes. Points from the study as a whole: Shortening that was moderate but significant affected the TCRB CDR3s of Type 1 diabetes patients in all four CD4+ subsets.

The authors reverse transcribed all of the isolated RNA, so sequencing captured expressed TCRB transcripts. Some clones are missing from TCRdb's copy, which holds only in-frame ones; the method was immunoSEQ multiplex PCR. The sample has under 400,000 clones, around 12% seen once; the top ten hold roughly 0.0097%. There are 15 residues in the CDR3. Trimming removed 4 bases from V and 5 bases from J; junction bases left unmatched: 8. Germline V gives CDR1 SGHTA, CDR2 FQGNSA. This TCR came from a woman aged 18 to 35 with type 1 diabetes. The sequenced sample consisted of naive CD4+ T cells from blood. The chain is built from TRBV7-2 and TRBJ2-5; 9 bases match TRBD1. The chain's CDR3 is CASSYGDRVGETQYF. The CDR3 region has the DNA TGTGCCAGCAGCTATGGGGACAGGGTTGGGGAGACCCAGTACTTC.